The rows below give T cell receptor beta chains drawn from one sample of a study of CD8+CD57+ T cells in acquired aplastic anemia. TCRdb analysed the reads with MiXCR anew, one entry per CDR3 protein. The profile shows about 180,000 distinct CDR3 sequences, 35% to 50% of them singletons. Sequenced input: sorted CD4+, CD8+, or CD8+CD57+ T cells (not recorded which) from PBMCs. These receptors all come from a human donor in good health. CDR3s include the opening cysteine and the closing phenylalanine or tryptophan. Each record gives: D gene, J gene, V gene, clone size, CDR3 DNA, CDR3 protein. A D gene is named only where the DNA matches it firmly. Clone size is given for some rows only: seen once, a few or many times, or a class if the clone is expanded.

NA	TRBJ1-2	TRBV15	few	TGTGCCACGCAAGAATACTATGGCTACACCTTC	CATQEYYGYTF
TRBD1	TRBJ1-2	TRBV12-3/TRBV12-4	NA	TGTGCCAGCAGTTTAAGCAGGGGGCAGAGTGGCTACACCTTC	CASSLSRGQSGYTF
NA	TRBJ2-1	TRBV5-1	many	TGCGCCAGCAGCTTGAGTGAGCAAGGGTTGGGCGAGCAGTTCTTC	CASSLSEQGLGEQFF
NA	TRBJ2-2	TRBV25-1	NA	TGTACCAGCAGAATAACAGGGAGAACCGGGGAGCTGTTTTTT	CTSRITGRTGELFF
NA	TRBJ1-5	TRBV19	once	TGTGCCAGTAACGACAGGCAGTACAATGAGCATTTT	CASNDRQYNEHF
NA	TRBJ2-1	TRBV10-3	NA	TGTGCCATCCGGCCTAGCGATTACAATGAGCAGTTCTTC	CAIRPSDYNEQFF
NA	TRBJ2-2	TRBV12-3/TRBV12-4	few	TGTGCCAGCAGTTTATCGAGGGGATGGCTGGGCGGGGAGCTGTTTTTT	CASSLSRGWLGGELFF
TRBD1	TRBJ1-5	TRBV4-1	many	TGCGCCAGCAGCCAGGGACAGGGATTTAATCAGCCCCAGCATTTT	CASSQGQGFNQPQHF
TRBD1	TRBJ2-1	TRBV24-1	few	TGTGCCACCAGTGATCCGACAGGGGGGAGGGTTGAGCAGTTCTTC	CATSDPTGGRVEQFF
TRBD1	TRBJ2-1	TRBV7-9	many	TGTGCCAGCGAATTAACAGGGGGCTCGTACAATGAGCAGTTCTTC	CASELTGGSYNEQFF
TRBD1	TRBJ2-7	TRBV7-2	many	TGTGCCAGCAGCTTAGTCGCTACAGGGGGCGCAGAACAGTACTTC	CASSLVATGGAEQYF
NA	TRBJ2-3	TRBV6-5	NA	TGTGCCAGCAGTTACCGAGGGAGCACAGATACGCAGTGTTTT	CASSYRGSTDTQCF
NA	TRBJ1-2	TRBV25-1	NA	TGTGCCAGCAGTGAATACCAATCTGGCTACACCTTC	CASSEYQSGYTF
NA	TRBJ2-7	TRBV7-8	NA	TGTGCCAGCAGCACGGTCGTCTACGAGCAGTACTTC	CASSTVVYEQYF
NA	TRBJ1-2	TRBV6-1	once	TGTGCCAGCAAAGAGGAGGATGGCTACACCTTC	CASKEEDGYTF
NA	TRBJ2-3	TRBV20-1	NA	TGCAGTGCTAGTAGGACAGATACGCAGTATTTT	CSASRTDTQYF
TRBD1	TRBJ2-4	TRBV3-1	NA	TGTGCCAGCAGCCTCCGGACAGGGGGGCCCAAAAACATTCAGTACTTC	CASSLRTGGPKNIQYF
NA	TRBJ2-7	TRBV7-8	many	TGTGCCAGCAGTTTCAGAGGCGAGGGTTCCTACGAGCAGTACTTC	CASSFRGEGSYEQYF
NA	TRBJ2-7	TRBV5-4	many	TGTGCCAGCAGCTTGGTGCCTAGCCCCTACGAGCAGTACTTC	CASSLVPSPYEQYF
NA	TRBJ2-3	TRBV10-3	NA	TGTGCCATCAGTGAACTAGAGGGGGTCGCAGATACGCAGTATTTT	CAISELEGVADTQYF
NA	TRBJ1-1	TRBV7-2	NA	TGTGCCAGCAGCTTAGATCGATATGAAGCTTTCTTT	CASSLDRYEAFF
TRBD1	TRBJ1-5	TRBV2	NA	TGTGCCAGCAGGGACAGGTCCGGTCAGCCCCAGCATTTT	CASRDRSGQPQHF
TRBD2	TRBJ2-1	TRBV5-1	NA	TGCGCCAGCAGCTTGGGGGCTAGCGGGAGAAATCGCAATGAGCAGTTCTTC	CASSLGASGRNRNEQFF
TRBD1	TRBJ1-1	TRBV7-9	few	TGTGCCAGCAGCTTCCGGACAGGGGGTAACACTGAAGCTTTCTTT	CASSFRTGGNTEAFF
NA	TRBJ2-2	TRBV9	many	TGTGCCAGCAGCGTAGCGGCTAGCCGAAGGACCGGGGAGCTGTTTTTT	CASSVAASRRTGELFF
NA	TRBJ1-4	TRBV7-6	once	TGTGCCAGCAGCTTAGCGCTGGGGGTAGGAGAAAAACTGTTTTTT	CASSLALGVGEKLFF
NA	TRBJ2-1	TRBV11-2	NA	TGTGCCAGCAGAGATGGGGACTTGGGTTACAATGAGCAGTTCTTC	CASRDGDLGYNEQFF
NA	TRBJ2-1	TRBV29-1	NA	TGCGGCGGAGGTGGGGAATACAATGAGCAGTTCTTC	CGGGGEYNEQFF
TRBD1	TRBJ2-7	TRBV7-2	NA	TGTGCCAGCAGCTGGACAGGGGACGCCTACGAGCAGTACTTC	CASSWTGDAYEQYF
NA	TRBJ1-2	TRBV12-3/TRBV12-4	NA	TGTGCCAGCAGTTTAGCGCTACTAAGTGGCTACACCTTC	CASSLALLSGYTF
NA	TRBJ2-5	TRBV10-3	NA	TGTGCCATCAGGGCAGGGACCAACCAAGAGACCCAGTACTTC	CAIRAGTNQETQYF
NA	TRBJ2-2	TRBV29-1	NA	TGCAGCGCCGTGAGTGACACCGGGGAGCTGTTTTTT	CSAVSDTGELFF
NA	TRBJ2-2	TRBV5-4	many	TGTGCCAGCAGCTTGGGTCAGCCGAACACCGGGGAGCTGTTTTTT	CASSLGQPNTGELFF
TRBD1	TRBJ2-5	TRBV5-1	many	TGCGCCAGCTCTTTTACAGGGGGAAGGGAGACCCAGTACTTC	CASSFTGGRETQYF
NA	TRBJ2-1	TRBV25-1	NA	TGTGCCAGCAGTGGGGAAAATGAGCAGTTCTTC	CASSGENEQFF
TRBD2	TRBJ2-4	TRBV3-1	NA	TGTGCCAGCAGCCAAGAGGGACTAGCGGGAGCTTGGGGCAAAAACATTCAGTACTTC	CASSQEGLAGAWGKNIQYF
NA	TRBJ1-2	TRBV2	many	TGTGCCAGCAGTGAACAGCTCTATGGCTACACCTTC	CASSEQLYGYTF
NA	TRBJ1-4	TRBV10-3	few	TGTGCCATCAGCCGACAAGGCGAAAAACTGTTTTTT	CAISRQGEKLFF
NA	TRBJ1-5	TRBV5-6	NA	TGTGCCAGCTCTCAGTCGAGGGATGGAGGCAATCAGCCCCAGCATTTT	CASSQSRDGGNQPQHF
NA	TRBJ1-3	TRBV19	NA	TGTGCCAGTAAGGGACTAACCTCTGGAAACACCATATATTTT	CASKGLTSGNTIYF
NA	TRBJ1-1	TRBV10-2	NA	TGCGCCAGCAGCAGGACAGAGACGAGGACTGAAGCTTTCTTT	CASSRTETRTEAFF
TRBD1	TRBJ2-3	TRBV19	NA	TGTGCCAGTAGTAGTGGGACAGGGCCCACAGATACGCAGTATTTT	CASSSGTGPTDTQYF
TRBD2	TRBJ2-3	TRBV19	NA	TGTGCCAGTAGTAAAGGACTAGCGGGGGTCGGCACAGATACGCAGTATTTT	CASSKGLAGVGTDTQYF
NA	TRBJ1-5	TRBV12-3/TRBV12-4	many	TGTGCCAGCAGTTTTGGGGACGGGAATCAGCCCCAGCATTTT	CASSFGDGNQPQHF
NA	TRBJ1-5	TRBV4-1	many	TGCGCCAGCAGCCAGGTTACTAGGGCAAGTAATCAGCCCCAGCATTTT	CASSQVTRASNQPQHF
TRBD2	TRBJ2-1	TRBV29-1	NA	TGCAGCGTTTCCCATCCTAGCGGGGTTTACAATGAGCAGTTCTTC	CSVSHPSGVYNEQFF
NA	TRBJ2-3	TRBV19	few	TGTGCCAGTAGAACGGCAGGGTCTAGCACAGATACGCAGTATTTT	CASRTAGSSTDTQYF
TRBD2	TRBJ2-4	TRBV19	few	TGTGCCAGTAGTAACACCCCGGGACTAGCGACGATCATTCAGTACTTC	CASSNTPGLATIIQYF
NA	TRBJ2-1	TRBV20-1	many	TGCAGTGCTAGAGATCCCGGGGCTCCCAACAATGAGCAGTTCTTC	CSARDPGAPNNEQFF
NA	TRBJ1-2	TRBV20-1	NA	TGCAGTGCTAGAGAAGGGGGGTCTGGCTACACCTTC	CSAREGGSGYTF
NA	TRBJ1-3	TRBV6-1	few	TGTGCCAGCAGTCGGGCGGAGCCTGGAAACACCATATATTTT	CASSRAEPGNTIYF
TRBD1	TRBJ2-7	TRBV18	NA	TGTGCCAGCTCACCAGAGACAGGGGGTGCCTACGAGCAGTACTTC	CASSPETGGAYEQYF
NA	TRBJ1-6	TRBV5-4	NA	TGTGCCAGCAGCTTGCCGTTCGGAGGACCCCTCCACTTT	CASSLPFGGPLHF
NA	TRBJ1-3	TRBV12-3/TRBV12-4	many	TGTGCCAGCAGTTTAGGGTCCAGTAGCTCTGGAAACACCATATATTTT	CASSLGSSSSGNTIYF
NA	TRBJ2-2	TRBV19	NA	TGTGCCAGTAGTATTTCCTCCGGGTGGGCCGGGGAGCTGTTTTTT	CASSISSGWAGELFF
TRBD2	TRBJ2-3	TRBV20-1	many	TGCAGTGCTAGCCGACCTAGCGGAGTTAGCACAGATACGCAGTATTTT	CSASRPSGVSTDTQYF
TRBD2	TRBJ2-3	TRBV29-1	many	TGCAGCGTTGCTACTAGCGGGAGTGGAGATACGCAGTATTTT	CSVATSGSGDTQYF